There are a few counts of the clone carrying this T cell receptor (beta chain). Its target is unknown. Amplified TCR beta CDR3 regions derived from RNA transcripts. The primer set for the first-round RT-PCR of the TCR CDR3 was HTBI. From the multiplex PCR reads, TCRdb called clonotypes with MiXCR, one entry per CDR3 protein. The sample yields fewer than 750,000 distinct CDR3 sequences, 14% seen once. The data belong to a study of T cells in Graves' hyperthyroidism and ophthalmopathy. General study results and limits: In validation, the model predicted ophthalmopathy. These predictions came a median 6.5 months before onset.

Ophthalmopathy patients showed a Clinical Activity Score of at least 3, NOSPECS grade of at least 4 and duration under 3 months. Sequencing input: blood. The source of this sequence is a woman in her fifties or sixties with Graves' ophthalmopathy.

This CDR3 reads CASSLARGVDEQYF. The CDR3 coding sequence is TGTGCCAGCAGCTTAGCCCGAGGTGTCGACGAGCAGTACTTC. V is TRBV13 and J is TRBJ2-7, with D hard to call. The CDR3 is 14 amino acids. Germline V lookup: CDR1 PRHDT, CDR2 FYEKMQ (reference sequence). V was cut by 1 base and J by 5 bases, with 12 bases left in between.